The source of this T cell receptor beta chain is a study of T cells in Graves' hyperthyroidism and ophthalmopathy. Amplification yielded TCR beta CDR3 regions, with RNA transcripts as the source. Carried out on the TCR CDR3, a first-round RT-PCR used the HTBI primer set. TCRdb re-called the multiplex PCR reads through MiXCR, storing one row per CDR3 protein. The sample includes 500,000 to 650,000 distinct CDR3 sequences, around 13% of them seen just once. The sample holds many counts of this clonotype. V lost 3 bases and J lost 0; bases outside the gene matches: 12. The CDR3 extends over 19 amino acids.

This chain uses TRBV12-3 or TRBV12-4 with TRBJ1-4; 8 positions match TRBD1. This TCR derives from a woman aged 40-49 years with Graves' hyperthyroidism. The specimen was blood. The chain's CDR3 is CASSFVADRAFATNEKLFF. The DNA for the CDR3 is TGTGCCAGCAGTTTTGTGGCGGACAGGGCGTTTGCAACTAATGAAAAACTGTTTTTT.